Listed below are T cell receptor beta chains from one sample, sequenced in a study of tumor-infiltrating lymphocytes in oesophageal squamous cell carcinoma. TCRdb used MiXCR to reprocess the PCR reads, holding one entry per CDR3 protein. The table includes about 24,000 distinct CDR3 sequences, under 50% detected once. The specimen was esophageal tumor tissue. The receptors here all came from a male donor with esophageal squamous cell carcinoma. Each CDR3 is given with its conserved first and last residue. A D gene is named only where the DNA matches it firmly. Some rows mark clone size as missing; the rest say once, few, many or name a class of expanded clone.

TGCGCCAGCAGCGTCACAGGTTTGCAAGAGACCCAGTACTTC	CASSVTGLQETQYF	TRBJ2-5	TRBV5-1	14	few	NA
TGTGCCAGCAGTTACCCAGGGGCCGGGGAAAAACTGTTTTTT	CASSYPGAGEKLFF	TRBJ1-4	TRBV6-1	14	many	NA
TGTGCCAGCAGCTTAGATCCAGGGGGCGTGAATGAGCAGTTCTTC	CASSLDPGGVNEQFF	TRBJ2-1	TRBV7-2	15	few	TRBD1
TGCGCCAGCAGCTGGGGGGTAGTTTTGGGTTCAGATACGCAGTATTTT	CASSWGVVLGSDTQYF	TRBJ2-3	TRBV5-1	16	NA	NA
TGCGCCAGCAGCTTAGCGGAGACCCAGTACTTC	CASSLAETQYF	TRBJ2-5	TRBV5-1	11	many	NA
TGTGCCAGCAGTTACGAGCTAGCGGGAGCCAAAAACATTCAGTACTTC	CASSYELAGAKNIQYF	TRBJ2-4	TRBV6-6	16	many	TRBD2
TGTGCCAGCAGCTATAACCCCCTAGCGGGAGGCACCGGGGAGCTGTTTTTT	CASSYNPLAGGTGELFF	TRBJ2-2	TRBV7-2	17	NA	TRBD2
TGTGCCAGCAGCCGGGACAGGGACGGTGAGCAGTACTTC	CASSRDRDGEQYF	TRBJ2-7	TRBV7-2	13	NA	TRBD1
TGTGCCAGCACCAACTCCGGAGGCTCAGATACGCAGTATTTT	CASTNSGGSDTQYF	TRBJ2-3	TRBV6-1	14	many	NA
TGTGCCAGCAGCCAAGCCAGAAACAATAATTCACCCCTCCACTTT	CASSQARNNNSPLHF	TRBJ1-6	TRBV3-1	15	NA	NA
TGTGCCAGCAGCTTGGCCTACTCCCCCTCCTACGAGCAGTACTTC	CASSLAYSPSYEQYF	TRBJ2-7	TRBV5-3	15	once	NA
TGTGCCAGCAGCCTAAGAGGGCTTGACTACAATGAGCAGTTCTTC	CASSLRGLDYNEQFF	TRBJ2-1	TRBV7-3	15	NA	NA
TGTGCCAGCAGCTCTACTAGCGGGAGTCCCTACGAGCAGTACTTC	CASSSTSGSPYEQYF	TRBJ2-7	TRBV7-2	15	few	TRBD2
TGTGCCAGCAGTCGACAGGGGGCAGATACGCAGTATTTT	CASSRQGADTQYF	TRBJ2-3	TRBV27	13	many	TRBD1
TGTGCCAGCAGTTACTTTGGGCTAGCGGTCTACAATGAGCAGTTCTTC	CASSYFGLAVYNEQFF	TRBJ2-1	TRBV6-5	16	NA	TRBD2
TGTGCCAGCAGACAACTAGCGGGGGTGACGAATGAGCAGTTCTTC	CASRQLAGVTNEQFF	TRBJ2-1	TRBV27	15	many	TRBD2
TGTGTCAGCAGCTTACCTAGCGGGAAGGAGCAGTTCTTC	CVSSLPSGKEQFF	TRBJ2-1	TRBV7-9	13	NA	TRBD2
TGTGCCAGCAGTTTCAGGACAGATTTCTTAGGCAGGCAGCCCCAGCATTTT	CASSFRTDFLGRQPQHF	TRBJ1-5	TRBV12-3/TRBV12-4	17	many	NA
TGTGCTAGCAGCCCGGGGACTAGCAGCAAGACCCAGTACTTC	CASSPGTSSKTQYF	TRBJ2-5	TRBV7-7	14	few	TRBD2
TGTGCCAGCAGCTCCCGGACCGGGCTCGAGCAGTTCTTC	CASSSRTGLEQFF	TRBJ2-1	TRBV7-2	13	NA	NA
TGTGCCAGCAGCTTAGCAGCGGGGGACTGGAGGGAAACCACAGATACGCAGTATTTT	CASSLAAGDWRETTDTQYF	TRBJ2-3	TRBV7-2	19	medium-sized	TRBD2
TGTGCCAGCAGCTCCGGAGCGGTCACCTTGGGCAATGAGCAGTTCTTC	CASSSGAVTLGNEQFF	TRBJ2-1	TRBV7-9	16	NA	NA
TGTGCCAGCAGTTTACCTGGGGAGACCCAGTACTTC	CASSLPGETQYF	TRBJ2-5	TRBV28	12	NA	NA
TGTGCCAGCAGTCGCCCGGGACAGGGGGGACCAGATACGCAGTATTTT	CASSRPGQGGPDTQYF	TRBJ2-3	TRBV7-3	16	NA	TRBD1
TGTGCCAGCCCCCGAGCGGGACTAGCGGGGAAGGCAAGGACAGATACGCAGTATTTT	CASPRAGLAGKARTDTQYF	TRBJ2-3	TRBV11-2	19	many	TRBD2
TGTGCCAGCAGCTGGGGACGAACAGGTGAGCAGTTCTTC	CASSWGRTGEQFF	TRBJ2-1	TRBV5-6	13	NA	NA
TGTGCCAGCAGTTCCCTAGCGGGAGGGCCTGGGGAGCTGTTTTTT	CASSSLAGGPGELFF	TRBJ2-2	TRBV6-1	15	many	TRBD2
TGTGCCAGCATGGAGCCTGGGTCCGGGGAGCTGTTTTTT	CASMEPGSGELFF	TRBJ2-2	TRBV28	13	few	NA
TGCGCCAGCAGCACCGGGACTATCTACGAGCAGTTCTTC	CASSTGTIYEQFF	TRBJ2-1	TRBV5-1	13	NA	TRBD2
TGTGCCAGCAGCTCCGTCCGGGGTGGTTCAAGGTACAATGAGCAGTTCTTC	CASSSVRGGSRYNEQFF	TRBJ2-1	TRBV7-2	17	few	NA
TGTGCCAGCAGCGTGGACTCTCCCGGGGAGCTGTACTTC	CASSVDSPGELYF	TRBJ2-7	TRBV11-3	13	NA	NA
TGTGCCGGCGGCCAGGGAGGAAGTGGAAACACCATATATTTT	CAGGQGGSGNTIYF	TRBJ1-3	TRBV7-9	14	many	NA
TGTGCCAGCAGCCAAGATTTGGATCAGCCCCAGCATTTT	CASSQDLDQPQHF	TRBJ1-5	TRBV14	13	many	NA